These T cell receptor beta chains were read from a single sample in a study of molecular identifiers for immune sequencing clone quantification. TCRdb itself ran the PCR reads through MiXCR, one entry per CDR3 protein. The sample contains hundreds of thousands of distinct CDR3 sequences, over 25% of which appear only once. Sequences were obtained from naive CD8+ T cells from blood, with Jurkat cell RNA spiked in. The receptors were sampled from a human donor in good health. Some libraries in this study had Jurkat cell RNA spiked in. The CDR3 runs from the conserved cysteine through the conserved F or W. The D gene is left open where the match is weak. The listing skips clone size in some rows; elsewhere it reads once, few, many or a size class.

clone size	J gene	D gene	V gene	CDR3 DNA	CDR3 protein
.	TRBJ2-6	.	TRBV30	TGTGCCTGGAGTGAGGGGGCTGGGGCCAACGTCCTGACTTTC	CAWSEGAGANVLTF
.	TRBJ2-5	TRBD1	TRBV13	TGTGCCAGCAGCTCCGCCTCGACAGGGGAGGAGACCCAGTACTTC	CASSSASTGEETQYF
many	TRBJ2-3	.	TRBV5-4	TGTGCCAGCAGTCTTACAGATCGGGTCGATACGCAGTATTTT	CASSLTDRVDTQYF
.	TRBJ1-6	TRBD1	TRBV9	TGTGCCAGCAGCAAATCCGGGACAGGAGATTCACCCCTCCACTTT	CASSKSGTGDSPLHF
few	TRBJ2-2	.	TRBV27	TGTGCCAGCCTTTCTCCGGGTGCCGGGGAGCTGTTTTTT	CASLSPGAGELFF
.	TRBJ1-2	TRBD1	TRBV11-2	TGTGCCAGCAGCTTAGTTCAGGGGGCCTATGGCTACACCTTC	CASSLVQGAYGYTF
few	TRBJ2-7	.	TRBV30	TGTGCCTGGACTGGAGTTACCTCCTACGAGCAGTACTTC	CAWTGVTSYEQYF
many	TRBJ2-3	TRBD2	TRBV23-1	TGCGCCAGCAGTCGAGCGGGAGGGGGAGATACGCAGTATTTT	CASSRAGGGDTQYF
few	TRBJ1-1	.	TRBV12-3/TRBV12-4	TGTGCCAGCAGTTTTCCGAGGCAGATGAACACTGAAGCTTTCTTT	CASSFPRQMNTEAFF
few	TRBJ1-2	.	TRBV19	TGTGCCAGTAGTCCCGACGGTAATGGCTACACCTTC	CASSPDGNGYTF